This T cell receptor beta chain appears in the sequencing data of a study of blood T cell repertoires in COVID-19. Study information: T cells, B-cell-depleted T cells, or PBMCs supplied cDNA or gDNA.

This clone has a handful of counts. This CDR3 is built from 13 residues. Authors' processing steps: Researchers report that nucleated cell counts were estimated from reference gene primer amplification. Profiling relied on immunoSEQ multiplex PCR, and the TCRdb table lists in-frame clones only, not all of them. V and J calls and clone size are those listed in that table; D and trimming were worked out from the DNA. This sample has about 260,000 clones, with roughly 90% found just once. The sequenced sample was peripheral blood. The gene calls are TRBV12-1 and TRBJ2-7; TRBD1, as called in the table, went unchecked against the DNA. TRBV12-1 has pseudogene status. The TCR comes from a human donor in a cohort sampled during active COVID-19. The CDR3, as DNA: TGTGCCAGCAGCCTTGACAGTCTCTACGAGCAGTACTTC. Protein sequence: CASSLDSLYEQYF.